The 10 T cell receptor beta chains listed next were all sequenced from one sample in a study of T-cell memory formation after mild COVID-19. TCRdb passed the 5' RACE reads through MiXCR, listing each CDR3 protein once. The data contain 350,000 to 450,000 distinct CDR3 sequences, 20% of them singletons. The sequenced sample consisted of PBMCs or a T cell subset sorted from them (not recorded which). Source of these receptors: an adult woman who had mild COVID-19 (a few samples of this study predate the infection). Cell type and time point are not known.

This chain connects TRBV30 to TRBJ1-2; D is undetermined. Germline assignment: CDR1 GTSNPN and CDR2 SVGIG (reference sequence). With 0 bases removed from V and 4 bases from J, the gap between germline ends came to 9 bases. CDR3 length: 13 amino acids. Here the CDR3 reads CAWSVSSGYGYTF. CDR3 sequence (DNA): TGTGCCTGGAGTGTATCATCAGGCTATGGCTACACCTTC.

This clonotype has only a few counts. The chain combines TRBV29-1 with TRBJ2-3; TRBD2 aligns across 8 bases. Germline lookup yields CDR1 SQVTM and CDR2 ANQGSEA. The CDR3 sequence is 14 residues long. J gave up 0 bases and V 3 bases, and 2 bases lay outside the gene matches. CDR3 nucleotide sequence: TGCAGCGTTGATAAGCGGGAGAGCACAGATACGCAGTATTTT. Translated, it gives CSVDKRESTDTQYF.

The V and J genes are TRBV7-9 and TRBJ2-1, with TRBD2 matching over 9 bases. Germline V lookup: CDR1 SEHNR, CDR2 FQNEAQ (reference sequence). The CDR3 runs 17 residues. Germline trimming cut 2 bases from V and 1 base from J; bases unmatched to any gene: 6. The CDR3 protein is CASSLRGGANSYNEQFF. In DNA form, the CDR3 reads TGTGCCAGCAGCTTACGCGGGGGGGCAAATTCCTACAATGAGCAGTTCTTC.

This clonotype was seen only a few times. This chain joins TRBV7-2 and TRBJ2-3; a possible D gene is TRBD2 (5 bases). This CDR3 has 14 amino acids. V was trimmed by 1 base and J by 5 bases, leaving 10 bases between them. The V gene's germline CDR1 is SGHTA and CDR2 FQGNSA. This chain's CDR3 is CASSLVRVGDTQYF. CDR3 coding DNA: TGTGCCAGCAGCTTAGTGAGGGTTGGAGATACGCAGTATTTT.

This clonotype turned up a few times. This sequence joins TRBV7-9 and TRBJ2-7; 8 nucleotides align to TRBD1. The ends lost 5 bases at V and 0 bases at J; junction bases unmatched: 9. Germline-derived CDR1 and CDR2 are SEHNR and FQNEAQ (reference sequence). The CDR3 extends over 16 amino acids. CDR3 protein: CASSRQGTGGSYEQYF. CDR3 DNA sequence: TGTGCCAGCAGCCGACAGGGCACAGGGGGCTCCTACGAGCAGTACTTC.

This clonotype was seen a handful of times. This chain connects TRBV6-2 or TRBV6-3 to TRBJ2-7, with unresolved D. The CDR3 is 15 residues long. The germline CDR1 and CDR2 sequences are MNHEY and SVGEGT. Trimming shortened V by 0 bases and J by 2 bases, and 11 bases separated the two germline ends. This CDR3 is CASSYSIYSTYEQYF. The CDR3 nucleotides read TGTGCCAGCAGTTACTCCATTTATTCCACCTACGAGCAGTACTTC.

This clonotype was observed a handful of times. The chain joins TRBV7-6 to TRBJ2-6, with D possibly matching TRBD1 (5 bases). The germline V and J ends were trimmed by 1 base and 0 bases, with 10 bases remaining between them. The CDR3 extends over 17 amino acids. In germline, CDR1 is SGHVS, CDR2 FNYEAQ. CDR3 sequence (DNA): TGTGCCAGCAGCTTAGAGACAGAGACCTCTGGGGCCAACGTCCTGACTTTC. It codes for CASSLETETSGANVLTF.

The chain is built from TRBV6-1 and TRBJ2-4, with D possibly TRBD2 on 6 matching bases. V gave up 3 bases and J gave up 0 bases, with 15 bases separating them. The CDR3 length is 17 residues. Germline assignment: CDR1 MNHNS and CDR2 SASEGT. The CDR3 DNA reads TGTGCCAGCAGTGAGGTTGCAGGGACTCTAGCCAAAAACATTCAGTACTTC. It is translated as CASSEVAGTLAKNIQYF.

The chain couples TRBV4-1 to TRBJ2-2, with 8 nucleotides matching TRBD2. Germline V gives CDR1 MGHRA, CDR2 YSYEKL. The CDR3 totals 19 residues. V was clipped by 0 bases and J by 4 bases; unmatched bases: 13. The CDR3, as DNA: TGCGCCAGCAGCCAAGAAGGGCTAGCGGGCCTTCGGGGCACCGGGGAGCTGTTTTTT. This codes for CASSQEGLAGLRGTGELFF.

CDR3 region: CATSRERAVPYEQYF. The CDR3, as DNA: TGTGCCACCAGCAGAGAGAGGGCCGTTCCGTACGAGCAGTACTTC. The genes are TRBV15 and TRBJ2-7, with D perhaps matching TRBD2 (5 bases). Per germline, CDR1 LNHNV and CDR2 YYDKDF (reference sequence). This CDR3 has 15 amino acids. Trimming pared 0 bases from V and 4 bases from J, leaving 13 bases between.